This T cell receptor beta chain appears in the sequencing data of a study of HIV-infected children after antiretroviral therapy interruption. Whole-study context: For the interruption arm, samples span week 0 through about 3 years after study end.

This clonotype was observed at least ten times. Its antigen remains unknown. Treatment noted: PENTA 11 planned treatment interruption arm or continuous ART arm. Cryopreserved PBMC samples required at least 5 million viable cells. General study results and limits: Naive CD4+ Gini coefficient rose by interruption end, suggesting clonal expansion. Naive CD4+ CDR3 sharing between time points fell after interruption began.

CDR1 and CDR2 from the germline V gene are SGHTA and FQGNSA. The length of the CDR3 is 15 residues. Germline trimming cut 3 bases from V and 3 bases from J; bases unmatched to any gene: 6. The TCR library was built from RNA with a 3' RACE protocol and unique molecular identifiers. TCRdb reanalysed the 3' RACE reads using MiXCR and keeps one entry per CDR3 protein. The data contain 40,000 or so distinct CDR3 sequences, more than 6.5% of them singletons. This specimen consisted of CD45RA+ CD4+ T cells from PBMCs, pooled from several time points, obtained from a donor given antiretroviral therapy, either interrupted or continuous. Documented subset: naive CD4+ CD45RA+ CD45RO- T cells. The receptor was isolated from a pool of human donors with HIV. The chain couples TRBV7-2 to TRBJ2-5, with 8 nucleotides matching TRBD2. The CDR3 reads CASSLLLAEKETQYF. CDR3 bases: TGTGCCAGCAGCTTGTTACTAGCGGAGAAAGAGACCCAGTACTTC.